This is a list of T cell receptor beta chains from one sample in a study of blood T cells in healthy people across ages. TCRdb re-derived calls from the 5' RACE reads in MiXCR, one entry per CDR3 protein. The data contain about 640,000 distinct CDR3 sequences, 40% to 45% of them singletons. Sequenced: blood. These receptors all come from an elderly man in good health. The CDR3 runs from the conserved cysteine through the conserved F or W. The order of the fields is CDR3 protein, CDR3 DNA, V gene, D gene, clone size, J gene, CDR3 length. A D gene is named only where the DNA matches it firmly. Only some rows state a clone size, as once, few, many or a class for expanded clones.

CDR3: CSVRMQGNYEQYF; DNA: TGCAGTGTCCGGATGCAGGGGAATTACGAGCAGTACTTC; V: TRBV20-1; D: -; size: few; J: TRBJ2-7; length: 13
CDR3: CATSDKIGTGSLQETQYF; DNA: TGTGCCACCAGTGACAAAATCGGGACAGGGAGCCTCCAAGAGACCCAGTACTTC; V: TRBV24-1; D: TRBD1; size: -; J: TRBJ2-5; length: 18
CDR3: CASSEGQAKSYTF; DNA: TGTGCCAGCTCAGAGGGACAGGCCAAGAGCTACACCTTC; V: TRBV18; D: TRBD1; size: -; J: TRBJ1-2; length: 13
CDR3: CASSDGQAGTEAFF; DNA: TGTGCCAGCAGTGACGGGCAGGCGGGTACTGAAGCTTTCTTT; V: TRBV6-4; D: -; size: few; J: TRBJ1-1; length: 14
CDR3: CASSQPWDRAKKETQYF; DNA: TGTGCCAGCAGCCAACCTTGGGACCGGGCCAAGAAAGAGACCCAGTACTTC; V: TRBV3-1; D: -; size: -; J: TRBJ2-5; length: 17
CDR3: CASRAGPGANEQFF; DNA: TGTGCCAGCAGAGCGGGCCCCGGGGCCAATGAGCAGTTCTTC; V: TRBV25-1; D: -; size: -; J: TRBJ2-1; length: 14
CDR3: CASSQGSSYNEQFF; DNA: TGTGCCAGCAGTCAGGGGAGCTCCTACAATGAGCAGTTCTTC; V: TRBV6-5; D: -; size: few; J: TRBJ2-1; length: 14
CDR3: CASSPTGGGGYTF; DNA: TGTGCCAGCAGTCCCACAGGGGGCGGTGGCTACACCTTC; V: TRBV12-3/TRBV12-4; D: TRBD1; size: -; J: TRBJ1-2; length: 13
CDR3: CSARDPGTRVGVEQYF; DNA: TGCAGTGCTAGAGATCCCGGGACTAGAGTGGGAGTCGAGCAGTACTTC; V: TRBV20-1; D: TRBD2; size: -; J: TRBJ2-7; length: 16
CDR3: CSVKTGGMRSPLHF; DNA: TGCAGCGTTAAGACAGGGGGGATGCGATCACCCCTCCACTTT; V: TRBV29-1; D: TRBD1; size: few; J: TRBJ1-6; length: 14
CDR3: CSARRFRNSNQPQHF; DNA: TGCAGTGCTAGAAGGTTCAGGAATAGCAATCAGCCCCAGCATTTT; V: TRBV20-1; D: -; size: -; J: TRBJ1-5; length: 15
CDR3: CASSRRQGGTQYF; DNA: TGTGCCAGCAGCCGAAGACAGGGAGGTACGCAGTATTTT; V: TRBV7-9; D: -; size: -; J: TRBJ2-3; length: 13
CDR3: CASSYRGGYEQYF; DNA: TGTGCCAGCAGTTACAGGGGTGGGTACGAGCAGTACTTC; V: TRBV6-6; D: -; size: few; J: TRBJ2-7; length: 13
CDR3: CASRAGAEYEQYF; DNA: TGTGCCAGCAGAGCTGGGGCGGAATACGAGCAGTACTTC; V: TRBV7-6; D: -; size: -; J: TRBJ2-7; length: 13
CDR3: CASSGGGDAKNIQYF; DNA: TGTGCCAGCAGCGGTGGCGGGGACGCTAAAAACATTCAGTACTTC; V: TRBV6-1; D: -; size: -; J: TRBJ2-4; length: 15
CDR3: CATNLQRQETQYF; DNA: TGTGCCACCAACCTACAGAGACAAGAGACCCAGTACTTC; V: TRBV15; D: -; size: -; J: TRBJ2-5; length: 13
CDR3: CSVKSQILGTEAFF; DNA: TGCAGCGTCAAATCACAGATTCTGGGGACTGAAGCTTTCTTT; V: TRBV29-1; D: -; size: -; J: TRBJ1-1; length: 14
CDR3: CASSRNSNEKLFF; DNA: TGTGCCAGCAGCCGAAACTCCAATGAAAAACTGTTTTTT; V: TRBV3-1; D: -; size: -; J: TRBJ1-4; length: 13
CDR3: CASSPLGGITGELFF; DNA: TGTGCCAGCAGCCCCCTAGGGGGTATCACCGGGGAGCTGTTTTTT; V: TRBV7-9; D: -; size: -; J: TRBJ2-2; length: 15
CDR3: CASSLVQRGGYGYTF; DNA: TGTGCCAGCAGCTTAGTTCAACGAGGGGGCTATGGCTACACCTTC; V: TRBV7-2; D: -; size: -; J: TRBJ1-2; length: 15
CDR3: CAIRRGTGAEHTDTQYF; DNA: TGTGCCATCAGGAGGGGGACAGGCGCGGAACACACAGATACGCAGTATTTT; V: TRBV10-3; D: TRBD1; size: -; J: TRBJ2-3; length: 17
CDR3: CSVVQLTSYEQYF; DNA: TGCAGCGTTGTACAGCTGACTTCCTACGAGCAGTACTTC; V: TRBV29-1; D: -; size: many; J: TRBJ2-7; length: 13
CDR3: CASSPTTRADTQYF; DNA: TGTGCCAGCAGCCCGACTACACGGGCAGATACGCAGTATTTT; V: TRBV6-1; D: -; size: -; J: TRBJ2-3; length: 14
CDR3: CARSTPGQGAQTEPFF; DNA: TGTGCCAGAAGTACCCCGGGACAGGGGGCACAAACTGAACCTTTCTTT; V: TRBV27; D: TRBD1; size: once; J: TRBJ1-1; length: 16
CDR3: CASSGVTGNYEQYF; DNA: TGCGCCAGCAGCGGAGTGACAGGGAACTACGAGCAGTACTTC; V: TRBV5-1; D: TRBD1; size: few; J: TRBJ2-7; length: 14
CDR3: CSVRDSPYQPQHF; DNA: TGCAGCGTTAGGGACAGCCCTTATCAGCCCCAGCATTTT; V: TRBV29-1; D: TRBD1; size: few; J: TRBJ1-5; length: 13
CDR3: CASQRTSARGEQFF; DNA: TGTGCCAGCCAACGGACTAGCGCCAGAGGTGAGCAGTTCTTC; V: TRBV6-2/TRBV6-3; D: TRBD2; size: -; J: TRBJ2-1; length: 14
CDR3: CASSPILAGSKQYF; DNA: TGTGCCAGCAGCCCTATACTAGCGGGCTCTAAGCAGTACTTC; V: TRBV6-2/TRBV6-3; D: TRBD2; size: -; J: TRBJ2-5; length: 14